This T cell receptor (beta chain) was sequenced in a study of T cell changes during pregnancy in multiple sclerosis. V was pared by 1 base and J by 3 bases, with 11 bases between. The CDR3 spans 15 residues. Germline lookup yields CDR1 SGHRS and CDR2 YFSETQ. Some clones are missing from TCRdb's copy, which holds only in-frame ones; the method was immunoSEQ multiplex PCR. The data contain some 110,000 clones, 80% to 95% of them singletons. The chain carries TRBV5-1 and TRBJ2-1; possible D gene TRBD1, 6 bases. This TCR was sampled from a female donor with multiple sclerosis, enrolled in a pregnancy study. The sequences come from peripheral blood, collected in the third trimester of pregnancy. The CDR3 loop reads CASSLPQGVYNEQFF. In DNA, the CDR3 is TGCGCCAGCAGCTTGCCACAGGGAGTCTACAATGAGCAGTTCTTC.